This passage covers 5 T cell receptor beta chains from one sample sequenced in a study of PD-1 blockade in classical Hodgkin lymphoma. Profiling relied on immunoSEQ multiplex PCR, and the TCRdb table lists in-frame clones only, not all of them. The repertoire includes fewer than 70,000 clones, around nine tenths of them detected once, and around 5.4% sits in the top ten. Every patient had relapsed following autologous stem cell transplantation, and cohorts differed in brentuximab vedotin exposure. The sequences come from peripheral blood mononuclear cells (PBMCs), collected before the second cycle of nivolumab. The source of these receptors is a human donor with classical Hodgkin lymphoma.

The V and J genes are TRBV6-4 and TRBJ1-2; D is possibly TRBD1 (5 bases). Germline V gives CDR1 MRHNA, CDR2 SNTAGT. Trimming cost V 3 bases and J 1 base, with 21 bases left between them. The CDR3 runs 18 residues. CDR3 loop: CASSERGGHSLNNYGYTF. The CDR3 DNA follows: TGTGCCAGCAGTGAACGGGGCGGACATTCGCTTAATAACTATGGCTACACCTTC.

The CDR3 DNA sequence: TGTGCCAGCAGCGATGGGGGGAATCAGCCCCAGCATTTT. It is translated as CASSDGGNQPQHF. The gene calls are TRBV7-9 and TRBJ1-5, with D possibly being TRBD1 (5 bases). Trimming removed 5 bases from V and 4 bases from J, with 9 bases in between. This CDR3 has 13 amino acids. Germline CDR1 is SEHNR and CDR2 is FQNEAQ (reference sequence).

J is TRBJ2-3 and V is TRBV5-1, with D possibly being TRBD1 or TRBD2 (6 bases each). The CDR3 is made up of 13 amino acids. V was pared by 5 bases and J by 5 bases, with 12 bases between. Germline loops: CDR1 SGHRS, CDR2 YFSETQ. The CDR3 nucleotides read TGCGCCAGCAGGGGCGGAGGGGGAGATACGCAGTATTTT. It codes for CASRGGGGDTQYF.

The chain has TRBV11-3 and TRBJ1-1; weak D call: TRBD1 (6 bases). The germline V gene encodes CDR1 SGHNT and CDR2 YENEEA. The CDR3 contains 13 residues. The V end lost 5 bases, the J end lost 5 bases, and 12 bases lay between the germline ends. CDR3 protein: CASSPRGGTEAFF. The CDR3 nucleotides read TGTGCCAGCAGCCCAAGGGGGGGGACTGAAGCTTTCTTT. Based on the CDR3 plus reference TRBV11-3 and TRBJ1-1, the full variable domain is EAGVVQSPRYKIIEKKQPVAFWCNPISGHNTLYWYLQNLGQGPELLIRYENEEAVDDSQLPKDRFSAERLKGVDSTLKIQPAELGDSAVYLCASSPRGGTEAFFGQGTRLTVV.

This chain links TRBV2 with TRBJ2-5; D may be TRBD2 (5 bases). From germline, CDR1 is SNHLY and CDR2 FYNNEI. The CDR3 has 13 residues. With 6 bases removed from V and 2 bases from J, the gap between germline ends came to 10 bases. CDR3 bases: TGTGCCAGCAGAGGAGGCCCTCAAGAGACCCAGTACTTC. Amino acids: CASRGGPQETQYF.